This TCR beta chain appears in the sequencing data of a study of blood T cell repertoires in COVID-19. The CDR3 length is 15 residues. With 5 bases clipped from V and 4 bases from J, the junction kept 10 bases outside the gene matches. Germline lookup yields CDR1 PRHDT and CDR2 FYEKMQ (reference sequence). The authors' processing: Amplifying reference gene primers gave estimates of nucleated cell counts. The protocol was immunoSEQ multiplex PCR, while the TCRdb copy is restricted to in-frame clones and leaves out a portion. Clone size and V and J calls were adopted from that table, with D and trimming inferred from the DNA. The table includes about 260,000 clones, around 90% detected once.

The V call is TRBV13, the J call TRBJ2-7; the match to TRBD1 covers 8 bases. Sequencing was carried out using PBMCs or T cells enriched from blood (not recorded which). This receptor was obtained from a man aged 45 to 65 who had been exposed to COVID-19. CDR3: CASSPGQGPGYEQYF. In nucleotides, the CDR3 is TGTGCCAGCAGCCCCGGACAGGGACCCGGGTACGAGCAGTACTTC.